One sample yielded the 23 T cell receptor beta chains listed below, sequenced in a study of T cell repertoires in cytomegalovirus infection. The antigens for these receptors are not known. TCRdb analysed the reads with MiXCR anew, one entry per CDR3 protein. The sample yields about 310,000 distinct CDR3 sequences, roughly 25% seen once. The material was cultured PBMCs, obtained from culture after CMV antigen stimulation. The receptors were gathered from a human donor in good health (CMV status not recorded). Some clones in this sample may be carry-over from other donors' samples.

V and J are TRBV4-2 and TRBJ2-5; TRBD2 might be the D (7 bases). Trimming took off 1 base at V and 1 base at J, with 10 bases between the two ends. The CDR3 has 15 residues. The germline V gene has CDR1 LGHNA and CDR2 YNFKEQ. The CDR3 protein is CASSQVGGAQETQYF. The CDR3 DNA reads as TGTGCCAGCAGCCAAGTGGGGGGGGCCCAAGAGACCCAGTACTTC.

This chain links TRBV3-1 with TRBJ2-1; TRBD2 aligns across 11 bases. Germline values: CDR1 LGHDT, CDR2 YNNKEL (reference sequence). The CDR3 spans 16 residues. V lost 4 bases to trimming and J lost 15 bases; unmatched junction nucleotides: 17. The CDR3 region is CASSLGMVAGGGLLFF. DNA of the CDR3: TGTGCCAGCAGCCTTGGTATGGTAGCGGGAGGGGGTCTTTTGTTCTTC.

In its sample, this clonotype was seen many times. V and J are TRBV4-1 and TRBJ2-3, with TRBD2 matching 9 bases. The V segment lost 3 bases and the J segment 1 base; nucleotides outside the gene matches: 2. Germline V CDR1 and CDR2: MGHRA, YSYEKL. The CDR3 contains 15 residues. The CDR3 DNA sequence: TGCGCCAGCAGCCAGAGGACTAGCGGCACAGATACGCAGTATTTT. It codes for CASSQRTSGTDTQYF.

The rearrangement uses TRBV5-4 and TRBJ2-1; D is unresolved. Germline V gives CDR1 SGHNT, CDR2 YYREEE (reference sequence). Trimming shortened V by 6 bases and J by 6 bases, and 19 bases separated the two germline ends. This CDR3 region has 15 residues. CDR3 sequence reads: CASTGDRPRGNEQFF. DNA of the CDR3: TGTGCCAGCACCGGAGATCGACCCAGAGGCAATGAGCAGTTCTTC.

The rearrangement uses TRBV2 and TRBJ2-7; the D is unclear. The CDR3 sequence is 17 residues long. Trimming pared 1 base from V and 0 bases from J, leaving 16 bases between. Germline CDR1 SNHLY, CDR2 FYNNEI. For the CDR3, the DNA is TGTGCCAGCAGTGAAGGGTCAGCCATCCCGAGCTCCTACGAGCAGTACGTC. Residues: CASSEGSAIPSSYEQYV.

This clonotype was detected a few times. This chain links TRBV5-1 with TRBJ1-2; TRBD1 matches 10 bases. The CDR3 has 15 residues. After removal of 5 bases from V and 2 bases from J, the junction contained 6 bases not matched to a gene. CDR1 SGHRS and CDR2 YFSETQ come from the germline V gene. CDR3 coding DNA: TGCGCCAGCAGAACCGGGACAGGGGACAACTATGGCTACACCTTC. This gives the protein CASRTGTGDNYGYTF.

This clonotype has more than one count but fewer than ten. The rearrangement links TRBV10-3 to TRBJ2-7; 9 bases line up with TRBD2. This CDR3 has 17 amino acids. Trimming removed 6 bases from V and 0 bases from J; junction bases left unmatched: 12. CDR1 and CDR2 from the germline V gene are ENHRY and SYGVKD. The DNA of the CDR3 is TGTGCCATCAGCATTCCTGGACTAGCGCCGAGCTCCTACGAGCAGTACTTC. The encoded protein is CAISIPGLAPSSYEQYF.

By share, this clonotype counts as medium-sized. The chain joins TRBV7-2 to TRBJ2-7; 10 nucleotides agree with TRBD2. Trimming removed 3 bases from V and 3 bases from J; junction bases left unmatched: 14. CDR3 length equals 18 residues. CDR1 and CDR2 from the germline V gene are SGHTA and FQGNSA. The CDR3 spells CASSFDLEGLAESYEQYF. The CDR3 DNA sequence: TGTGCCAGCAGCTTCGACCTCGAAGGACTAGCGGAAAGCTACGAGCAGTACTTC.

This clonotype has at least ten counts. The J gene is TRBJ2-3, the V gene TRBV7-8, with 11 positions matching TRBD2. The V gene's germline CDR1 is SGHVS and CDR2 FQNEAQ. Germline trimming cut 8 bases from V and 3 bases from J; bases unmatched to any gene: 7. CDR3 length equals 15 residues. The CDR3 DNA is TGTGCCAGCGGCCCTAGACTAGCGGGAACAGATACGCAGTATTTT. It translates to CASGPRLAGTDTQYF.

The chain recombines TRBV12-3 or TRBV12-4 with TRBJ1-2, with unresolved D. Deletions cut 1 base from V and 9 bases from J, with 12 bases between. The CDR3 is made up of 13 amino acids. CDR3 protein: CASSLVGRSSYTF. For the CDR3, the DNA is TGTGCCAGCAGTTTAGTAGGGAGGAGCAGCTACACCTTC.

The CDR3 loop reads CASSLRQAGAEAFF. CDR3 DNA: TGTGCCAGCAGCTTAAGGCAGGCCGGAGCTGAAGCTTTCTTT. The chain is built from TRBV11-2 and TRBJ1-1, with D unclear. CDR1 and CDR2 (germline): SGHAT, FQNNGV. The CDR3 is 14 amino acids. Deletions cut 2 bases from V and 6 bases from J, with 13 bases between.

This clonotype was recorded at least ten times. The chain carries TRBV7-2 and TRBJ2-7; D not resolved. This CDR3 spans 14 amino acids. The germline gives CDR1 SGHTA, CDR2 FQGNSA. Trimming removed 1 base from V and 1 base from J, with 8 bases in between. The CDR3 spells CASSLGVGSYEQYF. The CDR3 coding sequence is TGTGCCAGCAGCTTAGGAGTGGGATCCTACGAGCAGTACTTC.

V gene TRBV24-1 combines with J gene TRBJ2-3; 8 bases agree with TRBD1. The CDR3 has 16 residues. V lost 7 bases to trimming and J lost 2 bases; unmatched junction nucleotides: 10. The germline V gene encodes CDR1 KGHDR and CDR2 SFDVKD. CDR3 region: CATSPVWTGNTDTQYF. For the CDR3, the DNA is TGTGCCACCAGCCCCGTATGGACAGGGAACACAGATACGCAGTATTTT.

The chain employs TRBV7-2 and TRBJ2-5, with D unresolved. Per the germline V gene, CDR1 is SGHTA and CDR2 is FQGNSA. The CDR3 spans 15 residues. V lost 1 base and J 0 bases, leaving 9 bases between the germline ends. DNA of the CDR3: TGTGCCAGCAGCTTAGGACTGCAGTACCAAGAGACCCAGTACTTC. Its translation is CASSLGLQYQETQYF.

DNA for the CDR3: TGTGCTAGTGGAATAGGCGGGGAGTCGGGAAACATTCAGTACTTC. Amino acid sequence: CASGIGGESGNIQYF. V is TRBV12-5 and J is TRBJ2-4, with D possibly matching TRBD2 (6 bases). The CDR3 is 15 amino acids. Germline CDR1 and CDR2: LGHNT and FRNRAP. Between the trimmed V and J ends, which lost 6 bases and 6 bases, there was a span of 18 bases.

A few counts support this clonotype. The V and J genes are TRBV4-2 and TRBJ2-7; TRBD2 matches at 12 bases. This CDR3 has 17 amino acids. After removal of 1 base from V and 0 bases from J, the junction contained 4 bases not matched to a gene. CDR1 is LGHNA and CDR2 is YNFKEQ in the germline V gene. CDR3 protein: CASSQGLAGGFSYEQYF. The CDR3, as DNA: TGTGCCAGCAGCCAAGGTCTAGCGGGAGGGTTCTCCTACGAGCAGTACTTC.

V is TRBV27 and J is TRBJ1-1, with D possibly matching TRBD1 (5 bases). This CDR3 is built from 14 residues. V lost 5 bases to trimming and J lost 6 bases, with 16 bases between them. The V gene's germline CDR1 is MNHEY and CDR2 SMNVEV (reference sequence). The CDR3 spells CASSPQVRVAEAFF. CDR3 DNA sequence: TGTGCCAGCAGTCCGCAGGTCAGGGTCGCTGAAGCTTTCTTT.

The chain is built from TRBV20-1 and TRBJ2-1; 14 bases fit TRBD2. This CDR3 is built from 16 residues. The V gene end was trimmed by 3 bases and the J gene end by 0 bases; junction bases not matched to a gene: 1. Germline lookup yields CDR1 DFQATT and CDR2 SNEGSKA (reference sequence). The CDR3 reads CSARGTSGSSYNEQFF. CDR3 nucleotide sequence: TGCAGTGCTAGGGGGACTAGCGGGAGCTCCTACAATGAGCAGTTCTTC.

This clonotype was detected only a few times. The V and J genes are TRBV11-2 and TRBJ2-3; no firm D call. This CDR3 comprises 14 residues. From germline, CDR1 is SGHAT and CDR2 FQNNGV. The V end lost 1 base, the J end lost 1 base, and 6 bases lay between the germline ends. CDR3 loop: CASSLVPRTDTQYF. The CDR3 coding sequence is TGTGCCAGCAGCTTAGTACCCCGCACAGATACGCAGTATTTT.

The J gene is TRBJ2-5, the V gene TRBV7-8; TRBD2 aligns across 11 bases. Per germline, CDR1 SGHVS and CDR2 FQNEAQ. The CDR3 runs to 16 residues. V shed 5 bases, J shed 1 base, and the junction held 6 bases outside the gene matches. The CDR3 here is CASSPGLAVVQETQYF. The CDR3 DNA reads as TGTGCCAGCAGCCCGGGACTAGCGGTAGTCCAAGAGACCCAGTACTTC.

This clonotype was counted a few times. This rearrangement joins TRBV7-9 to TRBJ2-1; D is ambiguous. Between the trimmed V and J ends, which lost 1 base and 4 bases, there was a span of 11 bases. Per the germline V gene, CDR1 is SEHNR and CDR2 is FQNEAQ (reference sequence). This CDR3 spans 15 amino acids. The CDR3, as DNA: TGTGCCAGCAGCTTAGGCGCGGCCATATACAATGAGCAGTTCTTC. Its protein product is CASSLGAAIYNEQFF.

The CDR3: CATSDRRLLQETQYF. The DNA of the CDR3 is TGTGCCACCAGTGATCGGAGACTCCTCCAAGAGACCCAGTACTTC. This sequence joins TRBV24-1 and TRBJ2-5; D unclear. V shed 3 bases and J shed 1 base, with 11 bases lying between them. This CDR3 is built from 15 residues. CDR1 and CDR2 (germline): KGHDR, SFDVKD.

This chain joins TRBV20-1 and TRBJ1-3; no clear D. The CDR3 sequence is 12 residues long. Trimming cost V 3 bases and J 4 bases, with 7 bases left between them. Germline CDR1 and CDR2: DFQATT and SNEGSKA (reference sequence). CDR3 sequence reads: CSASRLGNTIYF. DNA of the CDR3: TGCAGTGCTAGTAGGCTCGGAAACACCATATATTTT.